This is a list of T cell receptor beta chains from one sample in a study of shared clonotypes between healthy human individuals. Sequenced by immunoSEQ multiplex PCR; TCRdb stores in-frame clones only, minus some. The sample gives 2 million or so clones, over 85% of which show up once; roughly 1% is in the top ten. Sequenced: naive CD8+ T cells sorted from blood. The receptor source for this set is a man aged 18 to 35 in good health. The CDR3 runs from the conserved cysteine through the conserved F or W. D genes are given only for firm matches. Only part of the rows carry a size: once, few, many, or a class if the clone is expanded.

j_call: TRBJ2-2; v_call: TRBV7-9; clone_size: NA; d_call: TRBD2; cdr3_nt: TGTGCCAGCAGCGAGAGTCCGGGAGGCGGGACGGGGGAGCTGTTTTTT; cdr3_aa: CASSESPGGGTGELFF
j_call: TRBJ1-6; v_call: TRBV27; clone_size: few; d_call: NA; cdr3_nt: TGTGCCAGCAGCCCATCACAGGGACCGGCTAATTCACCCCTCCACTTT; cdr3_aa: CASSPSQGPANSPLHF
j_call: TRBJ1-4; v_call: TRBV18; clone_size: NA; d_call: NA; cdr3_nt: TGTGCCAGCTCACCACAGGGGATGGCTAATGAAAAACTGTTTTTT; cdr3_aa: CASSPQGMANEKLFF
j_call: TRBJ1-2; v_call: TRBV5-6; clone_size: NA; d_call: TRBD1; cdr3_nt: TGTGCCAGCGGGCTGAGACAGGGTCACCAGTTGGGCTACACCTTC; cdr3_aa: CASGLRQGHQLGYTF
j_call: TRBJ2-7; v_call: TRBV5-8; clone_size: NA; d_call: NA; cdr3_nt: TGTGCCAGCAGCTTGGTCGGCCCCGGGTACGAGCAGTACTTC; cdr3_aa: CASSLVGPGYEQYF
j_call: TRBJ1-1; v_call: TRBV6-6; clone_size: NA; d_call: NA; cdr3_nt: TGTGCCAGCAGTCCCACGGATAGAGGGGACACTGAAGCTTTCTTT; cdr3_aa: CASSPTDRGDTEAFF
j_call: TRBJ2-1; v_call: TRBV30; clone_size: NA; d_call: NA; cdr3_nt: TGTGCCTGGAGTCTGAGTAGCGGAGTCCACAATGAGCAGTTCTTC; cdr3_aa: CAWSLSSGVHNEQFF
j_call: TRBJ2-5; v_call: TRBV28; clone_size: few; d_call: NA; cdr3_nt: TGTGCCAGCATAGAACAGGGCGGAGAGACCCAGTACTTC; cdr3_aa: CASIEQGGETQYF
j_call: TRBJ1-6; v_call: TRBV30; clone_size: NA; d_call: NA; cdr3_nt: TGTGCCTGGAGTTATGGGGCCGGTAATTCACCCCTCCACTTT; cdr3_aa: CAWSYGAGNSPLHF
j_call: TRBJ1-3; v_call: TRBV5-1; clone_size: NA; d_call: TRBD1; cdr3_nt: TGCGCCAGCAGACCCCAGCCTGGGACAGGGGTTGGAAACACCATATATTTT; cdr3_aa: CASRPQPGTGVGNTIYF
j_call: TRBJ2-7; v_call: TRBV6-5; clone_size: NA; d_call: TRBD1; cdr3_nt: TGTGCCAGCAGTTACTTGCCGGGACAGGGGTTCGACGAGCAGTACTTC; cdr3_aa: CASSYLPGQGFDEQYF
j_call: TRBJ2-3; v_call: TRBV7-9; clone_size: NA; d_call: NA; cdr3_nt: TGTGCCAGCAGCCCACCCCCCTTATTGACAGATACGCAGTATTTT; cdr3_aa: CASSPPPLLTDTQYF
j_call: TRBJ2-7; v_call: TRBV4-1; clone_size: NA; d_call: TRBD1; cdr3_nt: TGCGCCAGCAGACTCGACAGGGTCTCCCACGAGCAGTACTTC; cdr3_aa: CASRLDRVSHEQYF
j_call: TRBJ2-5; v_call: TRBV30; clone_size: NA; d_call: TRBD2; cdr3_nt: TGTGCCTGGAGCCTTAGCGGGGGGGCCCAAGAGACCCAGTACTTC; cdr3_aa: CAWSLSGGAQETQYF
j_call: TRBJ2-5; v_call: TRBV7-2; clone_size: NA; d_call: TRBD1; cdr3_nt: TGTGCCAGCAGCTTAACGGGACAGGGAGCGATAGAGACCCAGTACTTC; cdr3_aa: CASSLTGQGAIETQYF
j_call: TRBJ1-1; v_call: TRBV19; clone_size: NA; d_call: TRBD1; cdr3_nt: TGTGCCAGCAGACAGGGGAGTGATGAAGCTTTCTTT; cdr3_aa: CASRQGSDEAFF
j_call: TRBJ2-7; v_call: TRBV30; clone_size: NA; d_call: NA; cdr3_nt: TGTGCCTGGAGTCCGTTGCTGGGGAACAGCTACGAGCAGTACTTC; cdr3_aa: CAWSPLLGNSYEQYF
j_call: TRBJ1-1; v_call: TRBV6-5; clone_size: NA; d_call: NA; cdr3_nt: TGTGCCAGCAGTTACTCTACGGAGGCAGGGTGGGCTTTCTTT; cdr3_aa: CASSYSTEAGWAFF
j_call: TRBJ2-7; v_call: TRBV5-4; clone_size: NA; d_call: NA; cdr3_nt: TGTGCCAGCGCCTCCGCGCGGGAATCCTACGAGCAGTACTTC; cdr3_aa: CASASARESYEQYF
j_call: TRBJ1-5; v_call: TRBV27; clone_size: NA; d_call: NA; cdr3_nt: TGTGCCAGCAGTTACGTGGAGAATCAGCCCCAGCATTTT; cdr3_aa: CASSYVENQPQHF
j_call: TRBJ1-2; v_call: TRBV9; clone_size: NA; d_call: NA; cdr3_nt: TGTGCCAGCAGCGTAGGCGGGGGGACCTATGGCTACACCTTC; cdr3_aa: CASSVGGGTYGYTF
j_call: TRBJ1-5; v_call: TRBV27; clone_size: NA; d_call: NA; cdr3_nt: TGTGCCAGCCGCCTAGGATCAGGAATTCAGCCCCAGCATTTT; cdr3_aa: CASRLGSGIQPQHF
j_call: TRBJ2-5; v_call: TRBV10-2; clone_size: NA; d_call: NA; cdr3_nt: TGCGCCAGTCTGGACTTAGGGCGGGAGACCCAGTACTTC; cdr3_aa: CASLDLGRETQYF
j_call: TRBJ2-4; v_call: TRBV11-2; clone_size: NA; d_call: NA; cdr3_nt: TGTGCCAGCAGCTTAGGGGTAGAGGGGAACATTCAGTACTTC; cdr3_aa: CASSLGVEGNIQYF
j_call: TRBJ2-3; v_call: TRBV6-5; clone_size: NA; d_call: NA; cdr3_nt: TGTGCCAGCAGTTACTCTCCCACAGATACGCAGTATTTT; cdr3_aa: CASSYSPTDTQYF
j_call: TRBJ2-7; v_call: TRBV13; clone_size: NA; d_call: NA; cdr3_nt: TGTGCCAGCAGCTTCCCCCCATCCTACGAGCAGTACTTC; cdr3_aa: CASSFPPSYEQYF
j_call: TRBJ1-1; v_call: TRBV25-1; clone_size: NA; d_call: NA; cdr3_nt: TGTGCCAGCAGAGGACAGCTTGAAGCTTTCTTT; cdr3_aa: CASRGQLEAFF
j_call: TRBJ2-7; v_call: TRBV30; clone_size: NA; d_call: TRBD1; cdr3_nt: TGTGCCTGGAGTGGACAGGGTCTCAGGGAGCAGTACTTC; cdr3_aa: CAWSGQGLREQYF
j_call: TRBJ2-7; v_call: TRBV4-1; clone_size: NA; d_call: NA; cdr3_nt: TGCGCCAGCAGCCAAGAAGCGGCGGGGTCCTACGAGCAGTACTTC; cdr3_aa: CASSQEAAGSYEQYF
j_call: TRBJ2-3; v_call: TRBV2; clone_size: NA; d_call: TRBD2; cdr3_nt: TGTGCCAGCACCCGAGCAAATGAGCGGGACCTAGACCCCACAGATACGCAGTATTTT; cdr3_aa: CASTRANERDLDPTDTQYF
j_call: TRBJ2-2; v_call: TRBV2; clone_size: NA; d_call: NA; cdr3_nt: TGTGCCAGCAGTGATGGGACACTGAACACCGGGGAGCTGTTTTTT; cdr3_aa: CASSDGTLNTGELFF